The clone carrying this T cell receptor beta chain has at least ten counts. This sample was included in a study of T cells after yellow fever vaccination. Study background: SMART-Seq v4 Ultra Low Input prepared libraries from low-cell fractions.

Whole-study results and caveats: FACS-sorted repertoires could contain abundant clonotypes contaminating from the bulk population.

Germline V gene data show CDR1 as SGHNT and CDR2 as YENEEA. V dropped 5 bases and J dropped 4 bases, with 8 bases sitting between them. The CDR3 consists of 13 residues. TCRdb used MiXCR to reprocess the 5' RACE reads, holding one entry per CDR3 protein. The table has about 14,000 distinct CDR3 sequences, 7.3% seen once. The chain combines TRBV11-3 with TRBJ2-2; D unclear. The TCR comes from a man between 18 and 29 years old who received the YFV17D yellow fever vaccine. The sequencing here drew on PBMCs, either bulk or a sorted T-cell subset (CD4+, CD8+, memory, or dextramer-sorted; not recorded which), taken on the day of the yellow fever booster vaccination. In DNA form, the CDR3 reads TGTGCCAGCAGCCCCGATTCCACCGGGGAGCTGTTTTTT. This codes for CASSPDSTGELFF.